Following are 5 T cell receptor beta chains from one sample sequenced in a study of T cells after somatic rescue of genetic block (dated by TCRdb to the early 2020s). The library relied on the immunoSEQ multiplex PCR assay. TCRdb mirrors the immuneACCESS table, restricted to in-frame sequences. Some clones are absent from its copies; in checked studies, under half trace to an unresolved V gene, and the reason for the others is unknown. Recorded for this sample are 55,000 or so clones; more than 90% of them occurred a single time. Under 0.095% of the sample is taken by the ten largest. The sequencing input was peripheral blood mononuclear cells (PBMCs). The receptor set was obtained from a child under two years old.

This clone occurred once. The chain joins TRBV7-9 to TRBJ2-7; TRBD2 matches at 9 bases. This CDR3 spans 14 amino acids. Germline values: CDR1 SEHNR, CDR2 FQNEAQ (reference sequence). V was pared by 1 base and J by 2 bases, with 0 bases of the junction left unmatched. In DNA, the CDR3 is TGTGCCAGCAGCTTAGGGACTAGCGCCTACGAGCAGTACTTC. Protein: CASSLGTSAYEQYF.

The rearrangement joins TRBV28 to TRBJ2-6, with 8 bases lining up with TRBD1. Trimming removed 3 bases from V and 2 bases from J; junction bases left unmatched: 6. CDR3 length equals 17 residues. The V gene's germline CDR1 is MDHEN and CDR2 SYDVKM. The CDR3 DNA reads as TGTGCCAGCAGTTTGGTGGCAGGGGGCGCTGGGGCCAACGTCCTGACTTTC. It yields the protein CASSLVAGGAGANVLTF.

This clone was counted a single time. The chain recombines TRBV13 with TRBJ1-4; D is undetermined. Germline values: CDR1 PRHDT, CDR2 FYEKMQ (reference sequence). The CDR3 runs 13 residues. V dropped 5 bases and J dropped 5 bases, with 9 bases sitting between them. In DNA form, the CDR3 reads TGTGCCAGCAGCAGGGTCGGCAATGAAAAACTGTTTTTT. Protein product: CASSRVGNEKLFF.

This clone was detected once. V and J are TRBV28 and TRBJ2-7; 7 nucleotides match TRBD2. J lost 2 bases, V lost 8 bases, and 6 bases had no gene match. CDR3 size: 13 residues. The V gene's germline CDR1 is MDHEN and CDR2 SYDVKM. The CDR3 DNA is TGTGCCAGCTACACCGGGAGGACCTACGAGCAGTACTTC. It is translated as CASYTGRTYEQYF.

J is TRBJ2-3 and V is TRBV19; D is unresolved. Germline loops: CDR1 LNHDA, CDR2 SQIVND (reference sequence). This CDR3 is built from 15 residues. With 3 bases removed from V and 0 bases from J, the gap between germline ends came to 10 bases. This CDR3 reads CASSIRHVSTDTQYF. The CDR3, as DNA: TGTGCCAGTAGTATTAGGCATGTTAGCACAGATACGCAGTATTTT. Full variable domain (remainder filled in from reference TRBV19 and TRBJ2-3): DGGITQSPKYLFRKEGQNVTLSCEQNLNHDAMYWYRQDPGQGLRLIYYSQIVNDFQKGDIAEGYSVSREKKESFPLTVTSAQKNPTAFYLCASSIRHVSTDTQYFGPGTRLTVL.